These T cell receptor beta chains were read from a single sample in a study of T-cell reconstitution after alpha-beta-depleted transplantation in children. TCRdb reanalysed the PCR reads using MiXCR and keeps one entry per CDR3 protein. The sample shows around 450,000 distinct CDR3 sequences, 8% to 11% of them seen only once. Specimen: PBMCs, collected before TCRalphabeta/CD19-depleted stem cell transplant. The receptor set was obtained from a child under 10 years old with inherited bone marrow failure, due to receive a stem cell transplant. Both conserved end residues are part of each CDR3.

v_gene	j_gene	CDR3aa
TRBV19	TRBJ2-7	CASSTRGDIYEQYF
TRBV7-2	TRBJ1-5	CASSSLPERRQPQHF
TRBV14	TRBJ1-1	CASSRGLNTEAFF
TRBV20-1	TRBJ2-3	CSASSPGRISTDTQYF
TRBV3-1	TRBJ2-7	CASSHRLTGFQSYEQYF
TRBV11-2	TRBJ1-1	CASSLYMGGNTEAFF
TRBV20-1	TRBJ2-5	CSAPFLAGGPLETQYF
TRBV10-3	TRBJ2-7	CAISDGGSFAEQYF
TRBV7-2	TRBJ2-6	CASTPGGRWANVLTF
TRBV12-3/TRBV12-4	TRBJ1-6	CASSPPTDNSPLHF
TRBV12-3/TRBV12-4	TRBJ2-7	CASSFHRVYEQYF
TRBV19	TRBJ2-1	CARPRTGHEQFF
TRBV11-2	TRBJ2-3	CASSFRAGGRDTQYF
TRBV30	TRBJ1-1	CAWTGQGFAEAFF
TRBV15	TRBJ2-1	CATSKSDWYNNEQFF
TRBV4-3	TRBJ2-1	CASSQRGENEQFF
TRBV4-3	TRBJ1-1	CASSQDTPGSSTEAFF
TRBV20-1	TRBJ2-5	CCARDLPGTSGSGETQYF
TRBV7-9	TRBJ2-7	CASSPWAGTVDEQYF
TRBV3-1	TRBJ2-1	CASSQDIASGRANEQFF
TRBV28	TRBJ1-1	CASSLTGVNTEAFF
TRBV27	TRBJ2-4	CASSLAGLAKNIQYF
TRBV29-1	TRBJ2-5	CSDLGLAGGETQYF
TRBV29-1	TRBJ2-1	CSAGRPVKFF